The 14 T cell receptor beta chains below come from one sample, sequenced in a study of OX40 agonist ivuxolimab in advanced cancers. The protocol was immunoSEQ multiplex PCR, while the TCRdb copy is restricted to in-frame clones and leaves out a portion. The sample contains roughly 60,000 clones, roughly 90% of which appear only once. Material: CD4+ or CD8+ T cells sorted from blood, obtained in a trial of the OX40 agonist ivuxolimab. The origin of the receptors is an adult with an advanced solid tumor such as melanoma, head and neck, liver or kidney cancer.

J is TRBJ1-5 and V is TRBV6-5; TRBD1 agrees at 7 bases. Germline CDR1 MNHEY, CDR2 SVGAGI. With V trimmed by 10 bases and J by 0 bases, 6 bases remained unmatched. CDR3 length: 14 residues. DNA for the CDR3: TGTGCCACCTGGGACAGTTATAGCAATCAGCCCCAGCATTTT. Protein sequence: CATWDSYSNQPQHF.

The DNA for the CDR3 is TGTGCCAGCAGCCAGACTAGCGTCAGGTACAATGAGCAGTTCTTC. Translation gives CASSQTSVRYNEQFF. This chain connects TRBV11-2 to TRBJ2-1; 8 bases fit TRBD2. Losses at the gene ends were 5 bases for V and 4 bases for J; bases not matched to a gene: 7. From germline, CDR1 is SGHAT and CDR2 FQNNGV. The length of the CDR3 is 15 residues.

V usage is TRBV25-1 and J usage is TRBJ1-3; 7 bases agree with TRBD1. The CDR3 extends over 14 amino acids. With V trimmed by 7 bases and J by 3 bases, 6 bases remained unmatched. Per the germline V gene, CDR1 is MGHDK and CDR2 is SYGVNS. CDR3 amino acids: CASIGDRDGNTIYF. CDR3 nucleotide sequence: TGTGCCAGCATCGGCGACAGGGATGGAAACACCATATATTTT.

The chain is built from TRBV6-1 and TRBJ2-6; D unclear. Between the trimmed V and J ends, which lost 8 bases and 0 bases, there was a span of 11 bases. Germline CDR1 MNHNS, CDR2 SASEGT. The CDR3 length is 15 residues. The CDR3 loop reads CASSQKSSGANVLTF. In nucleotides, the CDR3 is TGTGCCAGCTCCCAAAAGAGCTCTGGGGCCAACGTCCTGACTTTC.

This clone was seen once. The chain has TRBV5-1 and TRBJ2-5; possibly TRBD1 for D (5 bases). Germline V gives CDR1 SGHRS, CDR2 YFSETQ. This CDR3 has 15 amino acids. Deletions cut 1 base from V and 4 bases from J, with 14 bases between. CDR3 loop: CASSLLLQGPETQYF. CDR3 bases: TGCGCCAGCAGCTTGTTGCTCCAGGGCCCAGAGACCCAGTACTTC.

The V gene is TRBV11-2, the J gene TRBJ2-6; D gene uncertain. With 4 bases removed from V and 0 bases from J, the gap between germline ends came to 10 bases. Looked up from germline, CDR1 is SGHAT and CDR2 is FQNNGV. This CDR3 has 16 residues. In DNA, the CDR3 is TGTGCCAGCAGCTCCCCCGGTTACTCTGGGGCCAACGTCCTGACTTTC. Its translation is CASSSPGYSGANVLTF.

V gene TRBV5-1 combines with J gene TRBJ1-2, with 7 bases identical to TRBD1. CDR1 is SGHRS, CDR2 YFSETQ, per germline. The CDR3 is made up of 16 amino acids. V lost 4 bases, J lost 2 bases, and 11 bases stayed unmatched. The CDR3 here is CASSTSGTEGNYGYTF. The CDR3 DNA sequence: TGCGCCAGCAGCACCTCCGGGACAGAGGGGAACTATGGCTACACCTTC.

The CDR3 sequence is CASRSGGVADTQYF. The CDR3 DNA sequence: TGTGCCAGCAGGTCGGGTGGAGTTGCAGATACGCAGTATTTT. J is TRBJ2-3 and V is TRBV5-4, with D uncertain. Germline CDR1 is SGHNT and CDR2 is YYREEE (reference sequence). V lost 5 bases and J lost 4, with 14 bases in between. The CDR3 has 14 amino acids.

This chain connects TRBV5-1 to TRBJ2-7; D is perhaps TRBD1 (5 bases). Looked up from germline, CDR1 is SGHRS and CDR2 is YFSETQ. The V gene lost 4 bases and the J gene lost 2 bases, with 13 bases spanning the gap. The CDR3 is 14 residues long. The CDR3 spells CASSPTRQTYEQYF. CDR3 nucleotide sequence: TGCGCCAGCAGCCCGACCAGACAGACCTACGAGCAGTACTTC.

V is TRBV7-2 and J is TRBJ1-3; possible D gene TRBD1, 6 bases. CDR3 length: 14 residues. CDR1 is SGHTA, CDR2 FQGNSA, per germline. The V end lost 1 base, the J end lost 4 bases, and 8 bases lay between the germline ends. The CDR3 bases are TGTGCCAGCAGCTTAGGGACAGCCGGAAACACCATATATTTT. Its translation: CASSLGTAGNTIYF.

The chain has TRBV27 and TRBJ1-1; D remains ambiguous. Germline V gene data show CDR1 as MNHEY and CDR2 as SMNVEV (reference sequence). V was pared by 7 bases and J by 0 bases, with 12 bases between. This CDR3 has 14 residues. The chain's CDR3 is CASTPAYLNTEAFF. CDR3 in DNA: TGTGCCAGCACCCCGGCGTATCTGAACACTGAAGCTTTCTTT.

The J gene is TRBJ1-2, the V gene TRBV7-9; TRBD1 might be the D (5 bases). Germline assignment: CDR1 SEHNR and CDR2 FQNEAQ (reference sequence). With 5 bases removed from V and 4 bases from J, the gap between germline ends came to 11 bases. The length of the CDR3 is 13 residues. As DNA, the CDR3 is TGTGCCAGCAGCATCGACAGTTCCTATGGCTACACCTTC. As protein: CASSIDSSYGYTF.

This clone was found a few times. The chain combines TRBV30 with TRBJ1-1, with no clear D. Trimming removed 0 bases at V and 11 bases at J, with 13 bases between. The CDR3 is 12 amino acids. Germline V CDR1 and CDR2: GTSNPN, SVGIG (reference sequence). The CDR3 nucleotides read TGTGCCTGGAGTGTTGGGGTGATGGGGGCTTTCTTT. This codes for CAWSVGVMGAFF.

The gene calls are TRBV18 and TRBJ2-4, with D unresolved. V gave up 3 bases and J gave up 1 base, with 13 bases separating them. Germline V CDR1 and CDR2: KGHSH, LQKENI. There are 16 residues in the CDR3. The CDR3 nucleotides read TGTGCCAGCTCACCCGCCTTGGGCAGGGCCAAAAACATTCAGTACTTC. This sequence encodes CASSPALGRAKNIQYF.